This T cell receptor (beta chain) is drawn from a study of human T cells and chemical hapten exposure. V dropped 1 base and J dropped 3 bases, with 9 bases sitting between them. This CDR3 is 15 amino acids long. This clonotype has at least ten counts. Original handling: Per-sample TCR counts ranged from 23,224 to 690,600, median about 98,000. TCRdb itself ran the RACE reads through MiXCR, one entry per CDR3 protein. The V and J calls shown here were made by TCRdb, not taken from the authors' results. This repertoire shows roughly 51,000 distinct CDR3 sequences, around 10% found once; its top ten account for around 10%. Stated time point: pre-sensitization, week 0. Treatment described: therapeutic diphenylcyclopropenone sensitization with weekly scalp DPC.

The receptor comes from a man aged 35 to 55 with alopecia areata. Some clones in this sample may be carry-over from other donors' samples. The chain has TRBV12-3 or TRBV12-4 and TRBJ2-2; the D is unclear. This specimen was whole blood, taken in connection with sensitization to the hapten diphenylcyclopropenone (DPC). In nucleotides, the CDR3 is TGTGCCAGCAGTTTAGTGGGGTTTGACACCGGGGAGCTGTTTTTT. This codes for CASSLVGFDTGELFF.